The next 4 T cell receptor beta chains were all read from a single sample in a study of spatial heterogeneity in lung cancer. TCRdb re-called the 5' RACE reads with MiXCR, one entry per CDR3 protein. The table lists approximately 92,000 distinct CDR3 sequences, over 9.5% of them singletons. Time point defined: sample taken at primary tumor resection. The material sequenced was PBMCs, taken at surgery. The source of these receptors is a male donor with early-stage non-small cell lung cancer.

This chain joins TRBV18 and TRBJ2-1; D might be TRBD1 (7 bases). The length of the CDR3 is 16 residues. V lost 5 bases, J lost 0 bases, and 14 bases lay in between. The germline V gene encodes CDR1 KGHSH and CDR2 LQKENI. The CDR3 DNA follows: TGTGCCAGCTCAGGAGGGACAGTGGGCTCCTACAATGAGCAGTTCTTC. The encoded protein is CASSGGTVGSYNEQFF.

This clonotype was observed a handful of times. Here the CDR3 DNA reads TGCAGTGCTAGAGCCCCAGGACTAGCGGGGGATTTCTTATACAATGAGCAGTTCTTC. Its translation: CSARAPGLAGDFLYNEQFF. The chain joins TRBV20-1 to TRBJ2-1, with TRBD2 matching over 13 bases. The CDR3 is made up of 19 amino acids. Germline CDR1 reads DFQATT; CDR2 reads SNEGSKA (reference sequence). V lost 1 base and J lost 4; bases outside the gene matches: 13.

The table lists this clonotype with a few counts. V gene TRBV20-1 combines with J gene TRBJ2-1; possibly TRBD1 for D (6 bases). CDR1 and CDR2 from the germline V gene are DFQATT and SNEGSKA (reference sequence). This CDR3 has 15 residues. The V and J ends lost 6 bases and 5 bases respectively, with 20 bases between them. As DNA, the CDR3 is TGCAGTGCCCAGCGACGAGGGGGTAAGGACAATGAGCAGTTCTTC. Its protein is CSAQRRGGKDNEQFF.

This sequence joins TRBV4-2 and TRBJ2-3; D is unresolved. Germline assignment: CDR1 LGHNA and CDR2 YNFKEQ. The CDR3 loop spans 15 amino acids. The V end lost 3 bases, the J end lost 5 bases, and 15 bases lay between the germline ends. The CDR3 region is CASSHGQSLGDTQYF. The CDR3 coding sequence is TGTGCCAGCAGCCATGGGCAGAGCCTTGGAGATACGCAGTATTTT.